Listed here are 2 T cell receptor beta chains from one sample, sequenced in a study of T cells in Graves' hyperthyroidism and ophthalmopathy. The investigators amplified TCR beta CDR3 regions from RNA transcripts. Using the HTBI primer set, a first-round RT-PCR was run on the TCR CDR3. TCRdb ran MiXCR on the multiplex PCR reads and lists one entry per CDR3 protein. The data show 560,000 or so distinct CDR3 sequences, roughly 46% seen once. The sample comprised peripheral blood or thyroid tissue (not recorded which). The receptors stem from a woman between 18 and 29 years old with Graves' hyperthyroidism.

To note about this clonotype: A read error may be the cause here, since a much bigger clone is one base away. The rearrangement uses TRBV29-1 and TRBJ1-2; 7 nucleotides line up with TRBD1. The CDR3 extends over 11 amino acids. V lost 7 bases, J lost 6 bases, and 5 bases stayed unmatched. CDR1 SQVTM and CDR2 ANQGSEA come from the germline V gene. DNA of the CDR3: TGCAGCGCAGACAGGGTCCATGGCTACACCTTC. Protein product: CSADRVHGYTF.

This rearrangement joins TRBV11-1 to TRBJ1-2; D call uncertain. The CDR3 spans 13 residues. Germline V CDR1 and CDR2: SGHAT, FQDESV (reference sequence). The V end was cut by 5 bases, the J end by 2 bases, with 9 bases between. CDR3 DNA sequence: TGTGCCAGCAGCGCTATGGACAACTATGGCTACACCTTC. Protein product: CASSAMDNYGYTF.